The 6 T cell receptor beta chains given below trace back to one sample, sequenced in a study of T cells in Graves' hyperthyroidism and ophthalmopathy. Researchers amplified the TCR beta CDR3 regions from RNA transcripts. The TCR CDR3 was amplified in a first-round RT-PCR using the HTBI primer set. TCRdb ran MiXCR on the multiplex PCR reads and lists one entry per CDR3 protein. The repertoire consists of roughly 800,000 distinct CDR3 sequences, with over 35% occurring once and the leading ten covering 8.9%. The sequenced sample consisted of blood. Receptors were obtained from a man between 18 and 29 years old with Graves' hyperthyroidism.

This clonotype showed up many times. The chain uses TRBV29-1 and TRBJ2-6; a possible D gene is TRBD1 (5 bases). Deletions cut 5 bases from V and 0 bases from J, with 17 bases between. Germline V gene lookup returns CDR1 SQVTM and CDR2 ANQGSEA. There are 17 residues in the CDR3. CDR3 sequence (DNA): TGCAGCGTTCAAAGCCAGGGATTACTCTCTGGGGCCAACGTCCTGACTTTC. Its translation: CSVQSQGLLSGANVLTF.

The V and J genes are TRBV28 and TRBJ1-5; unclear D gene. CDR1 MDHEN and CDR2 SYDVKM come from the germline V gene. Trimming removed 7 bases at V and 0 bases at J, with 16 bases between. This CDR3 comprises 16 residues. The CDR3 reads CASTPGTLASNQPQHF. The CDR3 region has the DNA TGTGCCAGCACTCCGGGAACACTAGCTAGCAATCAGCCCCAGCATTTT.

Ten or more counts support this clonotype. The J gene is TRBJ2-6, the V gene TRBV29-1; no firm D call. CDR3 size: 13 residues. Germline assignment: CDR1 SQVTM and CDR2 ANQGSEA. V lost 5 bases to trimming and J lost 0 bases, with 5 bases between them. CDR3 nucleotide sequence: TGCAGCGTTTCACACTCTGGGGCCAACGTCCTGACTTTC. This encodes CSVSHSGANVLTF.

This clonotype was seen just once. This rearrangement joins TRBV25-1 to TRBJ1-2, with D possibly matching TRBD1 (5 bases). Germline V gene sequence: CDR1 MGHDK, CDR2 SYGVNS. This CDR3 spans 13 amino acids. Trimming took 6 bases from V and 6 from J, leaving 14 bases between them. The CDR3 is CASRPLTENGYTF. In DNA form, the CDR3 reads TGTGCCAGCAGGCCTTTGACAGAGAATGGCTACACCTTC.

The CDR3 DNA reads TGTGCCAGCAGCCAACGGGGCGGGGAAGCCTACGAGCAGTACTTC. Translated: CASSQRGGEAYEQYF. The chain combines TRBV7-2 with TRBJ2-7; a possible D gene is TRBD2 (6 bases). Germline V gene data show CDR1 as SGHTA and CDR2 as FQGNSA. This CDR3 is 15 amino acids long. V was trimmed by 5 bases and J by 2 bases, leaving 16 bases between them.

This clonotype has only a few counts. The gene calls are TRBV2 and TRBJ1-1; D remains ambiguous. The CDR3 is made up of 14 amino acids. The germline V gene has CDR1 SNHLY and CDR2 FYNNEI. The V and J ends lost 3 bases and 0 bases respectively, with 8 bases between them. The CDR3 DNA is TGTGCCAGCAGTGACAGTCTCATGAACACTGAAGCTTTCTTT. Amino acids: CASSDSLMNTEAFF.